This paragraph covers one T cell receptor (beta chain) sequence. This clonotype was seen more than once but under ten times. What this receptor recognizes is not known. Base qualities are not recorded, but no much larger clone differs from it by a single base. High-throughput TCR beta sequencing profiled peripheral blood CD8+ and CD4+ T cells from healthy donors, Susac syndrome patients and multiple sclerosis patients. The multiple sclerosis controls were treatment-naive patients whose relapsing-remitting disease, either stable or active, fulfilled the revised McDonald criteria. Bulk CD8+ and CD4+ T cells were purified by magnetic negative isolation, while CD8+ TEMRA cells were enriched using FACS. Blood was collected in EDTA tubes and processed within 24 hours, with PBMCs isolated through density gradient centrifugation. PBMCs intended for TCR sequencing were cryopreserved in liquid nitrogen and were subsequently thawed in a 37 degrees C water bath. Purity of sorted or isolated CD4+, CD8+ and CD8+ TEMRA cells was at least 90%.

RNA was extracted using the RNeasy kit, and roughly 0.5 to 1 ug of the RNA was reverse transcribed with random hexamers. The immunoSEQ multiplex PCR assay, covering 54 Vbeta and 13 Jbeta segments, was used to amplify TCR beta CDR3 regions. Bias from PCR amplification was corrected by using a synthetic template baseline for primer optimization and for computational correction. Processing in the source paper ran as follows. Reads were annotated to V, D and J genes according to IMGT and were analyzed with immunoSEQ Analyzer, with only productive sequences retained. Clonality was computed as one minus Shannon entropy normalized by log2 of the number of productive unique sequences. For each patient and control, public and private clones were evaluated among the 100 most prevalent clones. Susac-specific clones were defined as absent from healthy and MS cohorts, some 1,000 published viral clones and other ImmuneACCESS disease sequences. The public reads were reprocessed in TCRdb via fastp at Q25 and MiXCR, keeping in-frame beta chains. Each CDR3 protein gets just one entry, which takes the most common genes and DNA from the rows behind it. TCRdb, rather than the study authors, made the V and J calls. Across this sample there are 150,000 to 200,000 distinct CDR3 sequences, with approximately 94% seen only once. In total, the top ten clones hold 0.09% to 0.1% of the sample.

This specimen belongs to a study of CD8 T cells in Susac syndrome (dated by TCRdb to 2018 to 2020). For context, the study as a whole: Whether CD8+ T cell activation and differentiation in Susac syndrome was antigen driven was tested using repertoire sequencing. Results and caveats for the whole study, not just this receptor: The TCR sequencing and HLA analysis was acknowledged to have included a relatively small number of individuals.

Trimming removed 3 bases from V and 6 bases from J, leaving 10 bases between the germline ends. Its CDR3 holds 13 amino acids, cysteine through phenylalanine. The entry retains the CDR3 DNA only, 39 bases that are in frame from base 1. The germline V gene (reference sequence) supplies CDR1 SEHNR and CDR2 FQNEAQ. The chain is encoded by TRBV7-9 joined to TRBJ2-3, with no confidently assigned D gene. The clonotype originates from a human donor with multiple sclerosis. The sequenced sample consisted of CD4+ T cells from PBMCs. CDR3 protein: CASSLVGSDTQYF. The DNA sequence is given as TGTGCCAGCAGCTTGGTCGGATCGGATACGCAGTATTTT.